This T cell receptor (beta chain) appears in the sequencing data of a study of T-cell reconstitution after alpha-beta-depleted transplantation in children. TCRbeta library preparation incorporated unique molecular identifiers. TCRdb re-called the PCR reads through MiXCR, storing one row per CDR3 protein. Of 200,000 to 250,000 distinct CDR3 sequences in the sample, around 9.5% are singletons; the top ten hold around 6.2%. CDR1 and CDR2 (germline): DFQATT, SNEGSKA (reference sequence). The CDR3 length is 14 residues. Trimming left V 3 bases short and J 3 bases short, with 14 bases between. This clonotype was picked up many times.

The sequences come from PBMCs from the stem cell graft donor, collected from the stem cell graft. The rearrangement joins TRBV20-1 to TRBJ2-5; weak D call: TRBD2 (5 bases). This sequence originates from a human donor who donated a stem cell graft to a child with acute lymphoblastic leukemia. The CDR3 protein is CSASLGLVKETQYF. CDR3 nucleotide sequence: TGCAGTGCTAGTCTCGGACTTGTTAAAGAGACCCAGTACTTC.